This TCR beta chain came from a study of shared clonotypes between healthy human individuals. This clone was found a few times. Its target is unknown. Other DNA sequences in this sample translate to the same CDR3. The study's findings and limits: Among donors, sharing of clonotypes was expected to be affected by sequencing depth.

Clones were sequenced by immunoSEQ multiplex PCR, and TCRdb holds only the in-frame ones, with some missing. The sample holds over a million clones, 75% to 80% seen once. This CDR3 has 14 residues. V lost 0 bases and J lost 0, with 6 bases in between. Germline V CDR1 and CDR2: SGDLS, YYNGEE. This receptor was taken from a man younger than 30 in good health. Some clones in this sample may be carry-over from other donors' samples. The genes are TRBV9 and TRBJ1-1, with D unclear. Material for sequencing was memory CD4+ T cells from PBMCs. As for subset: CD45RA-negative fraction. The CDR3 DNA reads TGTGCCAGCAGCGTAGGGCGGATGAACACTGAAGCTTTCTTT. Its protein is CASSVGRMNTEAFF.